The clone carrying this T cell receptor (beta chain) was observed at least ten times. Relying on iRepertoire HTBI primers and Arm-PCR of CDR3 regions, the team built TCR beta libraries. TCRdb redid the calling of the multiplex PCR reads with MiXCR, one entry per CDR3 protein. Of about 540,000 distinct CDR3 sequences in the sample, approximately 15% were seen once. The data belong to a study of regulatory T cells in long-lasting Graves disease. This sample's time point: newly diagnosed GD, antithyroid drugs for less than 3 months. The TCR library was made from RNA that had been extracted from PBMCs in TRIzol. An endocrinology department in Xi'an, China, supplied the patients. The CDR3 contains 14 residues. V shed 6 bases and J 3 bases; nucleotides not matched to a gene: 6. Germline V lookup: CDR1 MNHNS, CDR2 SASEGT. This same sample was also part of a study on T cells in Graves' hyperthyroidism and ophthalmopathy. That source adds: Uncontrolled infection, other autoimmune disease, pregnancy or lactation barred patients from enrollment. HTBI primers were the set used in a first-round RT-PCR of the TCR CDR3. Ophthalmopathy was identified by the model a median about six months ahead of onset.

The rearrangement links TRBV6-1 to TRBJ2-3; 7 bases align to TRBD1. The source was peripheral blood mononuclear cells (PBMCs), collected at new diagnosis, from a patient treated with antithyroid drugs. The sequence was collected from a man aged 25 to 40 with Graves disease. Here the CDR3 DNA reads TGTGCCAGCAGACCGCAGGGGGTTACAGATACGCAGTATTTT. Protein sequence: CASRPQGVTDTQYF.